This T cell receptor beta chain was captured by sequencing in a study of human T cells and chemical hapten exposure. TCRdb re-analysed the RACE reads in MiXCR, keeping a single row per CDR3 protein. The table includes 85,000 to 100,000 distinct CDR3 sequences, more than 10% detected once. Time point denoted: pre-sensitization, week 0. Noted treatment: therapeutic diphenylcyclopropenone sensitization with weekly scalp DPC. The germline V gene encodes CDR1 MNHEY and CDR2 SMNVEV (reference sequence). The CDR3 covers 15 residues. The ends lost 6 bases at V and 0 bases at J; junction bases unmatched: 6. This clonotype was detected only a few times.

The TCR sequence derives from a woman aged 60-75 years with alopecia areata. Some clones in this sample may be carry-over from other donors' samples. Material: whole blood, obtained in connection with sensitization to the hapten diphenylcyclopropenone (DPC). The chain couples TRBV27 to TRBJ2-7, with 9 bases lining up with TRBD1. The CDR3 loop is CASRAGTGISYEQYF. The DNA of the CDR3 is TGTGCCAGCAGGGCCGGGACAGGGATCTCCTACGAGCAGTACTTC.